The clone carrying this TCR beta chain has ten or more counts. The target antigen is unknown. The CDR3 spans 16 residues. Germline assignment: CDR1 MGHDK and CDR2 SYGVNS. Trimming stripped 4 bases from V and 4 bases from J, with 19 bases between. These data belong to a study of CD8 T cells in ankylosing spondylitis. Broader study findings: Within matched ankylosing spondylitis synovial fluid, disease-linked clones were reportedly significantly enriched. Characteristic, it appeared, of ankylosing spondylitis blood was a TCR beta motif of 7 or 8 highly homologous variants.

MiXCR, applied by TCRdb to the 5' RACE reads, yields one record per CDR3 protein. The table records about 100,000 distinct CDR3 sequences, 8.8% of them present only once. The sequence was obtained from a male donor with ankylosing spondylitis or in good health (not recorded which). V and J are TRBV25-1 and TRBJ1-2; D possibly corresponds to TRBD1 (5 bases). Material for sequencing was blood, either unsorted or a sorted T cell fraction (not recorded which). CDR3 residues: CASSGGGPFPAYGYTF. DNA of the CDR3: TGTGCCAGCAGTGGCGGGGGACCGTTTCCAGCCTATGGCTACACCTTC.